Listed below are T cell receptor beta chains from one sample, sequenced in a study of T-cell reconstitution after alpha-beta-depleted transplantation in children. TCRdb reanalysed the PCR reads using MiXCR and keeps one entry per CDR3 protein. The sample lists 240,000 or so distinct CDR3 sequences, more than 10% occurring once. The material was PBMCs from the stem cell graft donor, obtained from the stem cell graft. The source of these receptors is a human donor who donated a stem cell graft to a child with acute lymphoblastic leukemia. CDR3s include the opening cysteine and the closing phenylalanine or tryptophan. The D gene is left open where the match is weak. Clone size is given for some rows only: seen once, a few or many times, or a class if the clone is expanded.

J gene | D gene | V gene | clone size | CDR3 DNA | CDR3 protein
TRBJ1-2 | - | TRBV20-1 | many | TGCAGTGCTAGAGAATTGGGGAAGGGCCGGGACTATGGCTACACCTTC | CSARELGKGRDYGYTF
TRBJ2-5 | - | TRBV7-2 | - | TGTGCCAGCAGCCTGACGGTCGCTGGAGAGACCCAGTACTTC | CASSLTVAGETQYF
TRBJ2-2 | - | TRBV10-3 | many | TGTGCCATCAGTGACTACGCGGGGGCTGGAAACGGGGAGCTGTTTTTT | CAISDYAGAGNGELFF
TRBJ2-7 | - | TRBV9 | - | TGTGCCAGCAGCGTATCGTCCCTGGGCCCCTACGAGCAGTACTTC | CASSVSSLGPYEQYF
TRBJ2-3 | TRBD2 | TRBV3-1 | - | TGTGCCAGCACCCTCCCGACTAGCAGGATTGGCACAGATACGCAGTATTTT | CASTLPTSRIGTDTQYF
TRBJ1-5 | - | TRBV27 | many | TGTGCCAGCAGTACAGTTAAATTTGCGGACAGCAGAAATCAGCCCCAGCATTTT | CASSTVKFADSRNQPQHF
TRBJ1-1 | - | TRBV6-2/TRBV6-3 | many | TGTGCCAGCAGTTACGATGTATTGGGACCTTACACTGAAGCTTTCTTT | CASSYDVLGPYTEAFF
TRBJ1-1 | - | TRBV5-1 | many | TGCGCCAGCAGCTTTTCTGGTACGAACACTGAAGCTTTCTTT | CASSFSGTNTEAFF
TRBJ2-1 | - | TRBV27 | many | TGTGCCAGCAGTAGGGGCAGCAAGCTATACAATGAGCAGTTCTTC | CASSRGSKLYNEQFF
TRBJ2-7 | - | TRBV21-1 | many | TGTGCCAGCAGCAAAGCGCTGCGGCGGGAGAAGAACTACGAGCAGTACTTC | CASSKALRREKNYEQYF
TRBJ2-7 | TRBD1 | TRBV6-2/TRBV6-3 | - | TGTGCCAGCAGTACAGGGGACGCGGTATCCGAGCAGTACTTC | CASSTGDAVSEQYF
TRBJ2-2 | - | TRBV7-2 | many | TGTGCCAGCAGCTTAGCGGGAATCGGCGCGAACACCGGGGAGCTGTTTTTT | CASSLAGIGANTGELFF
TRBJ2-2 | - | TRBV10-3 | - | TGTGCCACCTATCCGGGACTCCACGCCGCGAACACCGGGGAGCTGTTTTTT | CATYPGLHAANTGELFF
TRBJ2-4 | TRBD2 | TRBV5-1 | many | TGCGCCAGCAGGAGCGGGGGAAACATTCAGTACTTC | CASRSGGNIQYF
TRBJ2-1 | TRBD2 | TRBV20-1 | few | TGCAGTGCTAGAGACCCCGCCCTAGCGGCTGACAATGAGCAGTTCTTC | CSARDPALAADNEQFF
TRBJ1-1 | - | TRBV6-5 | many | TGTGCCAGCAGTCCCGCTGGGGGGAAAGCTTTCTTT | CASSPAGGKAFF
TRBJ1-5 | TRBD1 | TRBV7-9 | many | TGTGCCAGCAGCTTAGCCGGGACAGAGGGTCAGCCCCAGCATTTT | CASSLAGTEGQPQHF
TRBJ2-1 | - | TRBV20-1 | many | TGCAAATTATCAAGCTCCTACAATGAGCAGTTCTTC | CKLSSSYNEQFF
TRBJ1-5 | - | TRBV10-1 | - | TGCGCCAGCAGTTCAGGGAACTATCAGCCCCAGCATTTT | CASSSGNYQPQHF
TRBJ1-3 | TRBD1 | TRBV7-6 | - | TGTGCCAGCAGCTCGACAGGGCTCGGAAACACCATATATTTT | CASSSTGLGNTIYF
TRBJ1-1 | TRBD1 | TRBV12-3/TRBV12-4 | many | TGTGCCAGCAGTTTGGGGGGGACAGGGTTGGGCGCTTTCTTT | CASSLGGTGLGAFF
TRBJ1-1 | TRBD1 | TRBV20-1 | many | TGCAGTGCTAGAGATCCCCTGGACAGGGGGAACACTGAAGCTTTCTTT | CSARDPLDRGNTEAFF
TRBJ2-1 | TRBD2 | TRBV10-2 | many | TGCGCCAGCCGGACTAGCGGGGGGGATGAGCAGTTCTTC | CASRTSGGDEQFF
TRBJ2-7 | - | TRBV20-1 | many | TGCAGTGCTAGGAATTCGGGACTTAACGAGCAGTACTTC | CSARNSGLNEQYF
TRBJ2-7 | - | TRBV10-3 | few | TGTGCCATCAGGGCCGGGACAATACTAAGCGAGCAGTACTTC | CAIRAGTILSEQYF
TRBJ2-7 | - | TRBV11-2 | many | TGTGCCAGCAGCTTTCGGGGGGCAGGTGAGCAGTACTTC | CASSFRGAGEQYF
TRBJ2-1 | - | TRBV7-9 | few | TGTGCCAGCAGCTTACCGGGCGATAGCTCCTACAATGAGCAGTTCTTC | CASSLPGDSSYNEQFF
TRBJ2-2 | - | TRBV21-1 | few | TGTGCCAGAAACGACAGATCGAACACCGGGGAGCTGTTTTTT | CARNDRSNTGELFF
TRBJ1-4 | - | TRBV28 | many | TGTGCCAGCAGTTTACTACAGGGAACTAATGAAAAACTGTTTTTT | CASSLLQGTNEKLFF
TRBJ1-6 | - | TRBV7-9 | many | TGTGCCAGCAGCGTCGAAATGAGGTCACCCCTCCACTTT | CASSVEMRSPLHF
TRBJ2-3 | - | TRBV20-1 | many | TGCAGTGCTAGGCCGTTTTTGAGTACTGCGGAGTATTTT | CSARPFLSTAEYF
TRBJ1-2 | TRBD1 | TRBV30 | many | TGTGCCTCCCCACAGGGGGCCGGTGGCTACACCTTC | CASPQGAGGYTF
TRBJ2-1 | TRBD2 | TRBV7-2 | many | TGTGCCAGCAGCCCAGGAGTGGGGACTAGAGGCTTAGATGAGCAGTTCTTC | CASSPGVGTRGLDEQFF
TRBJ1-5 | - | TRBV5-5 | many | TGTGCCAGCAGCCGAACGGACACCGATAGCAATCAGCCCCAGCATTTT | CASSRTDTDSNQPQHF
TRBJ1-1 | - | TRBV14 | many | TGTGCCAGCAGCCAAGCGGGGAACACTGAAGCTTTCTTT | CASSQAGNTEAFF
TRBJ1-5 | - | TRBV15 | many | TGTGCCACCAGCAGAAACCCTCAGGGAAGCAATCAGCCCCAGCATTTT | CATSRNPQGSNQPQHF
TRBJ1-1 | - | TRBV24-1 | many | TGTGCCACCAGTGAAGTGACAGCGAAAAGCATGAACACTGAAGCTTTCTTT | CATSEVTAKSMNTEAFF
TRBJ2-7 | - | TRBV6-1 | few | TGTGCCAGCAGTGGGGAGCCGACTAAATTCTCCTACGAGCAGTACTTC | CASSGEPTKFSYEQYF
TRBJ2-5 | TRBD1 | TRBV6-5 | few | TGTGCCAGCAGTTACTGGGTACAGGGGCGTTCAGAGACCCAGTACTTC | CASSYWVQGRSETQYF
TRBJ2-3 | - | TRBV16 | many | TGTGCCAGCAGCCTCACGGGGCCCCCGATGGCGCAGTATTTT | CASSLTGPPMAQYF
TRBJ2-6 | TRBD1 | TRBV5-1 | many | TGCGCCAGCAGCCCGGACAGGGCTCTATTCTCTGGGGCCAACGTCCTGACTTTC | CASSPDRALFSGANVLTF
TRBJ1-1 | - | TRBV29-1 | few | TGCAGCGTTGACTTCGGGGGGAACACTGAAGCTTTCTTT | CSVDFGGNTEAFF
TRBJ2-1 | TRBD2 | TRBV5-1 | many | TGCGCCAGCAGCTCCCCTCCTAGCGGGCTAGAGCAGTTCTTC | CASSSPPSGLEQFF
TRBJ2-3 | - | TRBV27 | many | TGTGCCAGCAGCCGTCTTATGGGGGTTTTAGATACGCAGTATTTT | CASSRLMGVLDTQYF
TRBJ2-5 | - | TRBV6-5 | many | TGTGCCAGCAGTAACGCCGCGGGGTTACAAGAGACCCAGTACTTC | CASSNAAGLQETQYF
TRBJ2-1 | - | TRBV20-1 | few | TGCAGTGCCGAGGGACCGTTTACGAGCTACAATGAGCAGTTCTTC | CSAEGPFTSYNEQFF
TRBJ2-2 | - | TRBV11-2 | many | TGTGCCACCATGACCCGTTTTGGATCACCGGACACCGGGGAGCTGTTTTTT | CATMTRFGSPDTGELFF
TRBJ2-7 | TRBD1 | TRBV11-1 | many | TGTGCCAGCAGCTCGGGCGGGACAGGGTTTCTTCTCTCCTACGAGCAGTACTTC | CASSSGGTGFLLSYEQYF
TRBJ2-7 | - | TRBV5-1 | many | TGCGCCAGCAGCTTCGAAGGGACCTACGAGCAGTACTTC | CASSFEGTYEQYF
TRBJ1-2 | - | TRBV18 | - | TGTGCCAGCTCACCACGGGGATACAACTATGGCTACACCTTC | CASSPRGYNYGYTF
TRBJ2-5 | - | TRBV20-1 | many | TGCAGTGCTAGAGATCCACCCGGAGTACAAGAGACCCAGTACTTC | CSARDPPGVQETQYF
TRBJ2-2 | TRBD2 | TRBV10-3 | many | TGTGCCATCAGGCAAGGGACCGGGACTAGCGGGAGGGCCGCCACCGGGGAGCTGTTTTTT | CAIRQGTGTSGRAATGELFF